This T cell receptor (beta chain) was sequenced for a study of blood T cell repertoires in COVID-19. In the study overall: The United States, Italy and Spain were the sources of the acute and convalescent COVID-19 samples.

Enrollment of patients from Seattle took place during active infection, with longitudinal follow-up. V gave up 3 bases and J gave up 4 bases, with 15 bases separating them. The CDR3 length is 15 residues. Per the germline V gene, CDR1 is KGHSH and CDR2 is LQKENI. Sequencing used immunoSEQ multiplex PCR; TCRdb keeps in-frame clones, though not all of them. The sample consists of 60,000 to 85,000 clones, about 85% of them appearing once. This chain uses TRBV18 with TRBJ1-1; D gene uncertain. This TCR was sampled from a man aged 55 to 69 with COVID-19, enrolled during active disease. Sequenced input: peripheral blood. The CDR3 DNA reads as TGTGCCAGCTCACCTACCCGGAGTGAGGGCACTGAAGCTTTCTTT. It translates to CASSPTRSEGTEAFF.